One sample yielded the 26 T cell receptor beta chains listed below, sequenced in a study of T cell repertoires in aging, cancer and after chemotherapy. Peripheral blood genomic DNA, not sorted cells or RNA, was the template. A mixed TRB-A/B primer pool amplified rearranged TRB by multiplex touch-down PCR. TCRdb re-called the multiplex PCR reads with MiXCR, one entry per CDR3 protein. This sample has over 4,500 distinct CDR3 sequences, with roughly 28% found just once. The material sequenced was blood. The receptors originated from a human donor in good health.

The chain recombines TRBV6-2 or TRBV6-3 with TRBJ2-1; 8 nucleotides line up with TRBD1. The CDR3 spans 16 residues. Germline V gives CDR1 MNHEY, CDR2 SVGEGT. V gave up 6 bases and J gave up 6 bases; unmatched junction bases: 13. The DNA of the CDR3 is TGTGCCAGCAGATCCGGACAGGGCGGGTTCAGCAATGAGCAGTTCTTC. Its protein product is CASRSGQGGFSNEQFF.

The chain links TRBV15 to TRBJ1-5, with a weak D call TRBD1 (5 bases). This CDR3 region has 13 residues. V lost 6 bases and J lost 3, with 9 bases in between. Germline loops: CDR1 LNHNV, CDR2 YYDKDF (reference sequence). The CDR3 bases are TGTGCCACCAGTATAGGGACCAATCAGCCCCAGCATTTT. Amino acids: CATSIGTNQPQHF.

This clonotype was counted only a few times. The genes are TRBV6-2 or TRBV6-3 and TRBJ2-1, with 7 bases fitting TRBD2. CDR3 size: 16 residues. Per the germline V gene, CDR1 is MNHEY and CDR2 is SVGEGT. Trimming took 4 bases from V and 2 from J; bases not matched to a gene: 8. The CDR3 DNA sequence: TGTGCCAGCAGTTCCACTTCTAGCGGAGCCTACAATGAGCAGTTCTTC. It is translated as CASSSTSSGAYNEQFF.

This clonotype rates as medium-sized. The CDR3: CASSMGARREKLFF. CDR3 coding DNA: TGTGCCAGTAGTATGGGCGCCCGGCGTGAAAAACTGTTTTTT. The rearrangement joins TRBV19 to TRBJ1-4; D unresolved. Germline CDR1 is LNHDA and CDR2 is SQIVND (reference sequence). The CDR3 is 14 amino acids. Trimming pared 3 bases from V and 7 bases from J, leaving 12 bases between.

This clonotype is labeled as medium-sized. The V and J genes are TRBV19 and TRBJ2-1; no firm D call. This CDR3 is 13 amino acids long. The germline V gene has CDR1 LNHDA and CDR2 SQIVND (reference sequence). The germline V and J ends were trimmed by 5 bases and 6 bases, with 11 bases remaining between them. CDR3 nucleotide sequence: TGTGCCAGTAGTTTCGATTCAGGCAATGAGCAGTTCTTC. It specifies CASSFDSGNEQFF.

A note on this clonotype: A junction boundary mismatches the germline segment, possibly from a read error. The chain uses TRBV5-6 and TRBJ2-7; 7 nucleotides line up with TRBD1. CDR1 is SGHDT, CDR2 YYEEEE, per germline. The CDR3 is 14 residues long. This chain's CDR3 is CASSPTTGNYEQYF. CDR3 nucleotide sequence: TGCGCCAGCAGCCCGACGACAGGGAACTACGAGCAGTACTTC.

CDR3 DNA sequence: TGCGCCAGCAGCGCCCAGGGCCCCCAGACTAATGAAAAACTGTTTTTT. Its translation: CASSAQGPQTNEKLFF. The rearrangement links TRBV5-1 to TRBJ1-4; D is possibly TRBD1 (5 bases). The CDR3 is 16 amino acids. CDR1 is SGHRS and CDR2 is YFSETQ in the germline V gene. V was cut by 4 bases and J by 2 bases, with 15 bases left in between.

The V gene is TRBV18, the J gene TRBJ1-4; maybe TRBD1 (5 bases). There are 16 residues in the CDR3. Per the germline V gene, CDR1 is KGHSH and CDR2 is LQKENI. V lost 3 bases, J lost 7 bases, and 18 bases lay in between. Written as DNA, the CDR3 is TGTGCCAGCTCACCCTTTTCACCAGGGTTGGGTGAAAAACTGTTTTTT. Translation: CASSPFSPGLGEKLFF.

This clonotype qualifies as medium-sized. CDR3 sequence: CASSYDGTNLAVGQYF. CDR3 bases: TGTGCCAGCAGTTATGATGGGACCAACCTCGCCGTCGGGCAGTACTTC. V is TRBV6-5 and J is TRBJ2-7, with D tentatively TRBD1 or TRBD2 (5 bases each). This CDR3 is built from 16 residues. V lost 3 bases to trimming and J lost 9 bases, with 24 bases between them. CDR1 MNHEY and CDR2 SVGAGI come from the germline V gene.

V gene TRBV27 combines with J gene TRBJ1-4, with no clear D. This CDR3 is built from 14 residues. Trimming removed 5 bases at V and 4 bases at J, with 11 bases between. The V gene's germline CDR1 is MNHEY and CDR2 SMNVEV (reference sequence). CDR3 sequence reads: CASSRRADNEKLFF. CDR3 DNA sequence: TGTGCCAGCAGTCGCCGGGCCGATAATGAAAAACTGTTTTTT.

For the CDR3, the DNA is TGTGCCAGCAGCCCTTTTCCGAGGGAGCGGGAGGGCATAACAGATACGCAGTATTTT. Protein product: CASSPFPREREGITDTQYF. V and J are TRBV7-9 and TRBJ2-3; TRBD2 matches 10 bases. V lost 5 bases to trimming and J lost 3 bases; unmatched junction nucleotides: 17. Germline CDR1 SEHNR, CDR2 FQNEAQ (reference sequence). This CDR3 region has 19 residues.

The chain couples TRBV6-2 or TRBV6-3 to TRBJ1-2; D is ambiguous. This CDR3 has 12 residues. V lost 2 bases and J 3 bases, leaving 4 bases between the germline ends. CDR1 MNHEY and CDR2 SVGEGT come from the germline V gene. The CDR3 spells CASSYPDYGYTF. In DNA form, the CDR3 reads TGTGCCAGCAGTTACCCCGACTATGGCTACACCTTC.

By share of the sample, this clonotype is medium-sized (0.01 to 0.1%). The V call is TRBV6-5, the J call TRBJ2-3; either TRBD1 or TRBD2 may supply D (6 bases each). V shed 1 base and J shed 0 bases, with 8 bases lying between them. The CDR3 sequence is 15 residues long. Germline values: CDR1 MNHEY, CDR2 SVGAGI. CDR3 protein: CASSYWGASTDTQYF. For the CDR3, the DNA is TGTGCCAGCAGTTACTGGGGGGCTAGCACAGATACGCAGTATTTT.

Comments on this clonotype: A much larger clone is a single base away; this may be a read error. This chain links TRBV11-1 with TRBJ2-3, with 8 bases lining up with TRBD1. Germline values: CDR1 SGHAT, CDR2 FQDESV (reference sequence). The CDR3 spans 15 residues. Here the CDR3 DNA reads TGTGCCAGTAGTAGCAGGGGGCAAAGCACAGAAACGCAGTATTTT. This encodes CASSSRGQSTETQYF.

This clonotype is labeled as medium-sized. DNA of the CDR3: TGTGCCACCGAGGACGGGGCTAGCGGGAGCAATGAGCAGTTCTTC. Its translation: CATEDGASGSNEQFF. The chain uses TRBV6-5 and TRBJ2-1; 10 nucleotides line up with TRBD2. Germline assignment: CDR1 MNHEY and CDR2 SVGAGI. This CDR3 is built from 15 residues. The junction had 12 bases not matched to a gene; V was cut back by 10 bases and J by 6 bases.

In this sample, this clonotype is medium-sized. The chain links TRBV6-5 to TRBJ2-5; 8 bases agree with TRBD1. Germline assignment: CDR1 MNHEY and CDR2 SVGAGI. This CDR3 comprises 15 residues. V trimming: 2 bases; J trimming: 2 bases; junction bases outside the gene matches: 4. The CDR3 here is CASSYGDRGQETQYF. The CDR3 nucleotides read TGTGCCAGCAGTTACGGTGACAGGGGTCAAGAGACCCAGTACTTC.

The V gene is TRBV6-5, the J gene TRBJ2-7; TRBD2 is a possible D gene (7 bases). Trimming took off 8 bases at V and 6 bases at J, with 17 bases between the two ends. Germline V gene sequence: CDR1 MNHEY, CDR2 SVGAGI. This CDR3 comprises 13 residues. The CDR3 sequence is CASRGARIGEQYF. The CDR3 DNA follows: TGTGCCAGCCGGGGGGCGCGGATCGGCGAGCAGTACTTC.

V gene TRBV7-6 combines with J gene TRBJ2-1, with TRBD2 identical over 10 bases. This CDR3 spans 20 amino acids. V trimming: 1 base; J trimming: 4 bases; junction bases outside the gene matches: 16. CDR1 and CDR2 (germline): SGHVS, FNYEAQ. The CDR3 bases are TGTGCCAGCAGCTTAGTCGCGCTAGCGGGAGTGGGGTCAAAATACAATGAGCAGTTCTTC. It specifies CASSLVALAGVGSKYNEQFF.

This clonotype ranks as medium-sized. The chain joins TRBV5-5 to TRBJ2-7, with TRBD1 matching 10 bases. Trimming cost V 3 bases and J 4 bases; bases outside gene matches: 4. Germline assignment: CDR1 SGHKS and CDR2 YYEKEE (reference sequence). CDR3 length equals 14 residues. The CDR3 sequence is CASSYRDRGYEQYF. In nucleotides, the CDR3 is TGTGCCAGCAGCTACCGGGACAGGGGATACGAGCAGTACTTC.

This clonotype occurred a few times. The chain is built from TRBV5-4 and TRBJ2-1, with 11 bases aligning to TRBD2. CDR3 length: 15 residues. V lost 6 bases to trimming and J lost 8 bases; unmatched junction nucleotides: 10. CDR1 and CDR2 from the germline V gene are SGHNT and YYREEE (reference sequence). CDR3 in amino acids: CASTVAGGPRDEQFF. In DNA form, the CDR3 reads TGTGCCAGCACCGTAGCGGGAGGGCCTAGGGATGAGCAGTTCTTC.

This sequence joins TRBV7-6 and TRBJ2-7, with 11 positions matching TRBD1. Germline lookup yields CDR1 SGHVS and CDR2 FNYEAQ. This CDR3 contains 17 residues. Germline trimming cut 3 bases from V and 1 base from J; bases unmatched to any gene: 8. The CDR3 sequence is CASSLEPGTGGSYEQYF. DNA of the CDR3: TGTGCCAGCAGCTTGGAACCGGGGACAGGGGGTTCCTACGAGCAGTACTTC.

The chain employs TRBV5-6 and TRBJ1-1; D gene uncertain. This CDR3 spans 15 amino acids. Germline V gives CDR1 SGHDT, CDR2 YYEEEE. With 5 bases removed from V and 1 base from J, the gap between germline ends came to 15 bases. CDR3 DNA: TGTGCCAGCAGTATCGGACGGAGACCGAACACTGAAGCTTTCTTT. Its translation: CASSIGRRPNTEAFF.

The rearrangement joins TRBV7-9 to TRBJ2-7; D unclear. Germline-derived CDR1 and CDR2 are SEHNR and FQNEAQ (reference sequence). The CDR3 is made up of 12 amino acids. V was trimmed by 0 bases and J by 4 bases, leaving 4 bases between them. The CDR3 bases are TGTGCCAGCAGCTTAGCGACTTACGAGCAGTACTTC. The encoded protein is CASSLATYEQYF.

The chain joins TRBV7-2 to TRBJ2-1, with 7 nucleotides matching TRBD1. The V and J ends lost 4 bases and 3 bases, in that order; junction bases with no gene match: 3. CDR1 is SGHTA and CDR2 is FQGNSA in the germline V gene. This CDR3 has 14 amino acids. This CDR3 is CASSYRQGYNEQFF. The CDR3 DNA sequence: TGTGCCAGCAGCTATAGACAGGGCTACAATGAGCAGTTCTTC.

This clonotype is labeled as medium-sized. The chain links TRBV5-5 to TRBJ2-3; 9 bases map to TRBD1. This CDR3 contains 15 residues. Germline V lookup: CDR1 SGHKS, CDR2 YYEKEE (reference sequence). The J segment lost 4 bases and the V segment lost 2 bases, leaving 5 bases of the junction unmatched. The CDR3, as DNA: TGTGCCAGCAGCTTCCCCGGGACAGGGCCAGATACGCAGTATTTT. Amino acids: CASSFPGTGPDTQYF.

About this clonotype itself: A much bigger clone sits one base away, suggesting this may be a read error. The chain uses TRBV13 and TRBJ2-5; D unresolved. Trimming shortened V by 0 bases and J by 7 bases, and 9 bases separated the two germline ends. CDR3 length: 13 residues. Germline CDR1 PRHDT, CDR2 FYEKMQ (reference sequence). The CDR3 protein is CASSLGAIVTQYF. CDR3 sequence (DNA): TGTGCCAGCAGCTTAGGAGCGATAGTGACCCAGTACTTC.